This T cell receptor beta chain was sequenced during a study of blood T cell repertoires in COVID-19. Overall study: PBMCs, B-cell-depleted T cells, or T cells were the source of the cDNA or gDNA that made up the material.

Libraries were prepared by immunoSEQ multiplex PCR; TCRdb keeps only in-frame clonotypes and omits some of them. The table includes some 130,000 clones, 65% to 85% detected once. Germline lookup yields CDR1 LNHDA and CDR2 SQIVND (reference sequence). Trimming pared 6 bases from V and 11 bases from J, leaving 11 bases between. The CDR3 has 11 amino acids. The chain joins TRBV19 to TRBJ2-1, with D perhaps matching TRBD2 (5 bases). This sequence was found in a woman over 75 with acute or convalescent COVID-19. Sequencing input: peripheral blood. CDR3 protein: CASSQTTQQFF. As DNA, the CDR3 is TGTGCCAGTAGCCAGACTACCCAGCAGTTCTTC.